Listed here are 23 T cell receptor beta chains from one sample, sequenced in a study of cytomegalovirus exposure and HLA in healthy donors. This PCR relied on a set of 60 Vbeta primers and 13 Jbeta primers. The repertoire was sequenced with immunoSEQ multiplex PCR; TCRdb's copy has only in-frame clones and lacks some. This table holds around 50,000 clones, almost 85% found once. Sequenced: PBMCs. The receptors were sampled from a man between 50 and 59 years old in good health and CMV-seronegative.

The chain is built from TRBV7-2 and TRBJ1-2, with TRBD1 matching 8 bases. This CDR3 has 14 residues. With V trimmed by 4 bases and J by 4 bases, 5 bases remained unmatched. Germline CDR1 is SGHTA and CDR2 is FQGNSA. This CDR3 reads CASSSTGTGYGYTF. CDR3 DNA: TGTGCCAGCAGCTCCACCGGGACAGGCTATGGCTACACCTTC.

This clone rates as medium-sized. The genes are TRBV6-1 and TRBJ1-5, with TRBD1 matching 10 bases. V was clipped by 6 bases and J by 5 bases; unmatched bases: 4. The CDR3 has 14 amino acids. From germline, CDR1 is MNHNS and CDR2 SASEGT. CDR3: CASRTGTGDQPQHF. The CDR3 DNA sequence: TGTGCCAGCAGAACCGGGACAGGGGATCAGCCCCAGCATTTT.

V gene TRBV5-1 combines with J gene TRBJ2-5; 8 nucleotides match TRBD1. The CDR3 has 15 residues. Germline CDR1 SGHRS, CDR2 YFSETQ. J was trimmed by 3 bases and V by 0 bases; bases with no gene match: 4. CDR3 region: CASSLGAGGEETQYF. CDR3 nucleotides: TGCGCCAGCAGCTTGGGAGCAGGGGGCGAAGAGACCCAGTACTTC.

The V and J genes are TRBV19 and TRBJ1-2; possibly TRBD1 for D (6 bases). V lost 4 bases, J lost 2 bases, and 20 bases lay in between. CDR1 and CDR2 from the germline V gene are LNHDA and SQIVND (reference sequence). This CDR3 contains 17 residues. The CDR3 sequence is CASSTVRGGHGNYGYTF. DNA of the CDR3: TGTGCCAGTAGTACCGTGCGGGGGGGCCACGGGAACTATGGCTACACCTTC. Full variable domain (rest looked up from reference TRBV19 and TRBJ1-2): DGGITQSPKYLFRKEGQNVTLSCEQNLNHDAMYWYRQDPGQGLRLIYYSQIVNDFQKGDIAEGYSVSREKKESFPLTVTSAQKNPTAFYLCASSTVRGGHGNYGYTFGSGTRLTVV.

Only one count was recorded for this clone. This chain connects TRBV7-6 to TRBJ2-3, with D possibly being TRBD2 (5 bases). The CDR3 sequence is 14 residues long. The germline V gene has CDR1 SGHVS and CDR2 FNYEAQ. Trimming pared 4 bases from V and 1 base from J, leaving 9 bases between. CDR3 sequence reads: CASSSRTGTDTQYF. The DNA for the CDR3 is TGTGCCAGCAGCTCCCGGACTGGCACAGATACGCAGTATTTT.

The CDR3 bases are TGTGCCAGTAGATCACTAGCGGGGGGCAAGAACCAGTACTTC. Protein product: CASRSLAGGKNQYF. The genes are TRBV19 and TRBJ2-5; 12 bases align to TRBD2. In germline, CDR1 is LNHDA, CDR2 SQIVND (reference sequence). J was trimmed by 10 bases and V by 6 bases; bases with no gene match: 9. This CDR3 comprises 14 residues.

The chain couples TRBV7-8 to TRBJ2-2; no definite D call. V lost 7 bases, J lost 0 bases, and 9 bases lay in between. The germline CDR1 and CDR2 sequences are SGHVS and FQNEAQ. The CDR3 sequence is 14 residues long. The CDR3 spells CASTETPNTGELFF. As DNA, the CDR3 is TGTGCCAGCACAGAGACTCCGAACACCGGGGAGCTGTTTTTT.

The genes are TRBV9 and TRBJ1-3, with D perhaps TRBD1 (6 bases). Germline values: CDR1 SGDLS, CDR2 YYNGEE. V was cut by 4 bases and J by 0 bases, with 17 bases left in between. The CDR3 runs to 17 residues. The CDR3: CASSPRDIGSSGNTIYF. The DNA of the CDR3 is TGTGCCAGCAGCCCCCGGGACATCGGAAGCTCTGGAAACACCATATATTTT.

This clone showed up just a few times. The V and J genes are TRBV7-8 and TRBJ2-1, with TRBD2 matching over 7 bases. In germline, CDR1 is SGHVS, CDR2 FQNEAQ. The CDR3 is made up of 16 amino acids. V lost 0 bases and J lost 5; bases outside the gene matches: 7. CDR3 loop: CASSLARASGDNEQFF. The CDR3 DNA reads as TGTGCCAGCAGCTTAGCACGAGCCAGCGGGGACAATGAGCAGTTCTTC. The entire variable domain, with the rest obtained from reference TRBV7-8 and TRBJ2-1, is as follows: GAGVSQSPRYKVAKRGQDVALRCDPISGHVSLFWYQQALGQGPEFLTYFQNEAQLDKSGLPSDRFFAERPEGSVSTLKIQRTQQEDSAVYLCASSLARASGDNEQFFGPGTRLTVL.

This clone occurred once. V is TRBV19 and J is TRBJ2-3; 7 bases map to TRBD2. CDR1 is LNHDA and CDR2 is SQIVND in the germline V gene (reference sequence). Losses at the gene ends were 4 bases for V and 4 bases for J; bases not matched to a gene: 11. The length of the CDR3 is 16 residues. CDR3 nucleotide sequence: TGTGCCAGTAGTACCTTTTTCGGGGGGATGGCAGATACGCAGTATTTT. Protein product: CASSTFFGGMADTQYF.

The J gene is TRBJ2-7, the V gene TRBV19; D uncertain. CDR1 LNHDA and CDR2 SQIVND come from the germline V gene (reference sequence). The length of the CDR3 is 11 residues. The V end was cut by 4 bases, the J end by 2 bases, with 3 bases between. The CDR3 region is CASSTPYEQYF. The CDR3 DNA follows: TGTGCCAGTAGTACTCCCTACGAGCAGTACTTC.

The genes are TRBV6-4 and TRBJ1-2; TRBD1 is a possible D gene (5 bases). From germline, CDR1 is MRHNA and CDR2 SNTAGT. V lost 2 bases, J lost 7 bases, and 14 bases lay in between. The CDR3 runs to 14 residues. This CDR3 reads CASSDTNRISGYTF. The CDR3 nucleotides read TGTGCCAGCAGTGACACAAACAGGATCTCTGGCTACACCTTC.

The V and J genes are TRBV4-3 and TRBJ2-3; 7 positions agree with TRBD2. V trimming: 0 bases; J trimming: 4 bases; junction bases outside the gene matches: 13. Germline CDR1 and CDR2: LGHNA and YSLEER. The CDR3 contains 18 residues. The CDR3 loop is CASSQESSAGWVADTQYF. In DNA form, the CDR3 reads TGCGCCAGCAGCCAAGAGTCGTCAGCGGGGTGGGTGGCAGATACGCAGTATTTT.

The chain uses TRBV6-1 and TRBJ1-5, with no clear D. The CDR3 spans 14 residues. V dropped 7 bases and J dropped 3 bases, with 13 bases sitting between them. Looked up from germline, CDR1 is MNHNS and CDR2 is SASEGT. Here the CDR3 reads CASINPGDNQPQHF. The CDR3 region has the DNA TGTGCCAGCATAAACCCGGGAGACAATCAGCCCCAGCATTTT.

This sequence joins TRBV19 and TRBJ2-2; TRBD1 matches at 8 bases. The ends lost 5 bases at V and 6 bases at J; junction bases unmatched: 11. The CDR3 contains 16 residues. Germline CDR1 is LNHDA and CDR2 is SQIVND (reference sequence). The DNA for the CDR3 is TGTGCCAGTAGTTCCGGCAGGGGGCGAAGCGCCGGGGAGCTGTTTTTT. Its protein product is CASSSGRGRSAGELFF.

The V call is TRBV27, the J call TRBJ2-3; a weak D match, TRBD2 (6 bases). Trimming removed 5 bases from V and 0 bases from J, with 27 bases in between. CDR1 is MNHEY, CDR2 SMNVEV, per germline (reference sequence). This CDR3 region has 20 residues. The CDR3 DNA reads TGTGCCAGCAGTCCCCCCCCTCATGAGGTCGCGGGGCTGAGCACAGATACGCAGTATTTT. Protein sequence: CASSPPPHEVAGLSTDTQYF.

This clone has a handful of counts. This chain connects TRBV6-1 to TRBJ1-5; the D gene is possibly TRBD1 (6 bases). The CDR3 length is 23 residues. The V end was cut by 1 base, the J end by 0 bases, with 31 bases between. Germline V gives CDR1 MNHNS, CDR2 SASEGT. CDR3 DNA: TGTGCCAGCAGTGAAGTAGGGCCCCCGGGGGGCAGAAGCCTTCAGGATAGCAATCAGCCCCAGCATTTT. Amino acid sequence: CASSEVGPPGGRSLQDSNQPQHF.

CDR3 DNA sequence: TGTGCCAGCAGTTTACAGGCAGGGGGCGGCCGACAGCCCCAGCATTTT. Residues: CASSLQAGGGRQPQHF. V and J are TRBV28 and TRBJ1-5; 8 bases fit TRBD1. This CDR3 is 16 amino acids long. Germline loops: CDR1 MDHEN, CDR2 SYDVKM. V lost 2 bases to trimming and J lost 7 bases; unmatched junction nucleotides: 10.

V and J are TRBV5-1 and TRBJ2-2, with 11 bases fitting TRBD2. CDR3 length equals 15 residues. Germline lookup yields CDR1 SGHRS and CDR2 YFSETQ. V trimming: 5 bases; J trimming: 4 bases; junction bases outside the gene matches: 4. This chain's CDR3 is CASREGLAVTGELFF. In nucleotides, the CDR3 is TGCGCCAGCAGGGAGGGACTAGCGGTCACCGGGGAGCTGTTTTTT.

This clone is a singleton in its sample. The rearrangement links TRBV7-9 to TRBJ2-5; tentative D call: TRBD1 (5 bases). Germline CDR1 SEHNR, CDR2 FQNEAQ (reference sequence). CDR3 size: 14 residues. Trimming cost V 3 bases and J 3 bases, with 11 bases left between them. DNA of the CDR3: TGTGCCAGCAGCTTTGTACCCAGGGAAGAGACCCAGTACTTC. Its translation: CASSFVPREETQYF. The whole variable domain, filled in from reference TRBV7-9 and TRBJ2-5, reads DTGVSQNPRHKITKRGQNVTFRCDPISEHNRLYWYRQTLGQGPEFLTYFQNEAQLEKSRLLSDRFSAERPKGSFSTLEIQRTEQGDSAMYLCASSFVPREETQYFGPGTRLLVL.

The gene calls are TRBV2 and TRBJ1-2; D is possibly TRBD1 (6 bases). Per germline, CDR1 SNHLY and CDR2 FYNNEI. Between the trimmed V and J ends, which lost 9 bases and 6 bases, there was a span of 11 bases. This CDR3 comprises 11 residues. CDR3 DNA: TGTGCCAGTTACAGGGCGAATGGCTACACCTTC. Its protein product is CASYRANGYTF.

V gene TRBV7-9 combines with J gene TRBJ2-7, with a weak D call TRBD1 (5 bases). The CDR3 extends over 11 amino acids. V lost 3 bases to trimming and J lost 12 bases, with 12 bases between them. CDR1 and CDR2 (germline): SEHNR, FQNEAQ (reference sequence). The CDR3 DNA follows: TGTGCCAGCAGCTTGGGGCAGGGTGCGTACTTC. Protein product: CASSLGQGAYF.

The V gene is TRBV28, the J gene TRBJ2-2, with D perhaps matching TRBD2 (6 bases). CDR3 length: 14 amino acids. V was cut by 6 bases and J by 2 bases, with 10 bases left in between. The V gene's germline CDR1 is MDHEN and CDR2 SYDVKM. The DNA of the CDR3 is TGTGCCAGCAGACCGGGACTTAACACCGGGGAGCTGTTTTTT. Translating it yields CASRPGLNTGELFF.